What follows are 22 T cell receptor beta chains derived from one specimen sequenced in a study of type 1 and type 2 diabetes patients. PCR was run on genomic DNA. Multiplex PCR with 30 forward and 13 reverse primers amplified the TCR beta CDR3. In TCRdb, the multiplex PCR reads were re-called with MiXCR into one record per CDR3 protein. The sample has fewer than 300,000 distinct CDR3 sequences, more than 40% seen once. The sample consisted of peripheral blood mononuclear cells (PBMCs). Receptors originate from a man between 18 and 29 years old with type 2 diabetes.

The genes are TRBV6-2 or TRBV6-3 and TRBJ2-7, with 8 bases that match TRBD1. V was pared by 4 bases and J by 6 bases, with 11 bases of the junction left unmatched. This CDR3 has 15 residues. CDR1 is MNHEY and CDR2 is SVGEGT in the germline V gene. As DNA, the CDR3 is TGTGCCAGCAGTTTATCGAATTACAGGGGGTCCGAGCAGTACTTC. Translating it yields CASSLSNYRGSEQYF.

A few counts support this clonotype. The J gene is TRBJ2-7, the V gene TRBV7-2; D is unresolved. The CDR3 has 13 amino acids. V was shortened by 8 bases and J by 6 bases, with 17 bases between the two germline ends. Germline CDR1 is SGHTA and CDR2 is FQGNSA. The CDR3: CASGRPPGSEQYF. The CDR3 coding sequence is TGTGCCAGCGGTCGGCCCCCAGGCTCCGAGCAGTACTTC.

This clonotype was seen ten or more times. This rearrangement joins TRBV7-3 to TRBJ1-1, with a weak D call TRBD1 (5 bases). V shed 2 bases and J shed 11 bases, with 12 bases lying between them. Germline-derived CDR1 and CDR2 are SGHTA and FQGTGA. The CDR3 sequence is 12 residues long. CDR3 region: CASSLAGRAAFF. The CDR3 DNA reads TGTGCCAGCAGCTTAGCGGGCAGGGCGGCTTTCTTT.

This chain links TRBV2 with TRBJ2-1; the match to TRBD1 covers 10 bases. Germline trimming cut 0 bases from V and 7 bases from J; bases unmatched to any gene: 6. The V gene's germline CDR1 is SNHLY and CDR2 FYNNEI. This CDR3 has 16 amino acids. CDR3 in amino acids: CASSEAGTGVGNEQFF. The CDR3 nucleotides are TGTGCCAGCAGTGAAGCGGGGACAGGGGTGGGGAATGAGCAGTTCTTC.

V usage is TRBV29-1 and J usage is TRBJ2-3; tentatively, D is TRBD1 or TRBD2 (5 bases each). V lost 4 bases to trimming and J lost 2 bases, with 10 bases between them. The CDR3 has 13 amino acids. The germline V gene has CDR1 SQVTM and CDR2 ANQGSEA. The CDR3 reads CSVAVGTTDTQYF. CDR3 bases: TGCAGCGTTGCTGTAGGGACCACAGATACGCAGTATTTT.

The chain has TRBV5-1 and TRBJ2-7; D uncertain. V was shortened by 0 bases and J by 2 bases, with 9 bases between the two germline ends. The CDR3 runs 14 residues. Germline-derived CDR1 and CDR2 are SGHRS and YFSETQ. The CDR3 DNA reads as TGCGCCAGCAGCTTGGTAGGGTCGACCTACGAGCAGTACTTC. Amino acid sequence: CASSLVGSTYEQYF.

This clonotype was counted a few times. The chain's CDR3 is CSAPGDRGKTEAFF. The CDR3 nucleotides are TGCAGTGCCCCTGGCGATAGGGGGAAAACTGAAGCTTTCTTT. The V gene is TRBV20-1, the J gene TRBJ1-1; a possible D gene is TRBD1 (6 bases). There are 14 residues in the CDR3. V gave up 6 bases and J gave up 5 bases, with 19 bases separating them. The germline V gene encodes CDR1 DFQATT and CDR2 SNEGSKA (reference sequence).

The chain is built from TRBV7-3 and TRBJ2-7; D is unresolved. CDR1 is SGHTA and CDR2 is FQGTGA in the germline V gene. The CDR3 is 15 amino acids. Trimming left V 5 bases short and J 6 bases short, with 20 bases between. For the CDR3, the DNA is TGTGCCAGCAGCCACGACCTGACAATAGTGGGCGAGCAGTACTTC. This codes for CASSHDLTIVGEQYF.

This clonotype occurred a few times. The J gene is TRBJ1-5, the V gene TRBV19; tentatively, D is TRBD1 (6 bases). Between the trimmed V and J ends, which lost 3 bases and 5 bases, there was a span of 14 bases. There are 15 residues in the CDR3. Germline V CDR1 and CDR2: LNHDA, SQIVND (reference sequence). CDR3 sequence: CASSMWWGADQPQHF. The CDR3, as DNA: TGTGCCAGTAGTATGTGGTGGGGGGCGGATCAGCCCCAGCATTTT. The full variable domain, in which reference TRBV19 and TRBJ1-5 provide the parts outside the CDR3, is DGGITQSPKYLFRKEGQNVTLSCEQNLNHDAMYWYRQDPGQGLRLIYYSQIVNDFQKGDIAEGYSVSREKKESFPLTVTSAQKNPTAFYLCASSMWWGADQPQHFGDGTRLSIL.

The V call is TRBV7-2, the J call TRBJ1-2; 7 bases fit TRBD1. The CDR3 is made up of 16 amino acids. With 5 bases clipped from V and 4 bases from J, the junction kept 13 bases outside the gene matches. Germline loops: CDR1 SGHTA, CDR2 FQGNSA. Here the CDR3 reads CASSQRTGLDLYGYTF. The CDR3 DNA reads as TGTGCCAGCAGCCAACGGACAGGCCTGGATCTCTATGGCTACACCTTC.

This clonotype was seen more than once but under ten times. The CDR3 DNA reads TGCGCCACCATGGGGGACAGGGCCTATGGCTACACCTTC. Protein sequence: CATMGDRAYGYTF. The genes are TRBV10-2 and TRBJ1-2; 9 bases map to TRBD1. J lost 4 bases, V lost 10 bases, and 7 bases had no gene match. The CDR3 covers 13 residues. CDR1 and CDR2 from the germline V gene are WSHSY and SAAADI.

This chain links TRBV6-1 with TRBJ1-2, with 10 positions matching TRBD1. J lost 0 bases, V lost 5 bases, and 12 bases had no gene match. CDR1 and CDR2 (germline): MNHNS, SASEGT. This CDR3 is built from 18 residues. The CDR3, as DNA: TGTGCCAGCAGTAAATACTCGGGACAGGGGAAAGCTAACTATGGCTACACCTTC. This encodes CASSKYSGQGKANYGYTF.

The CDR3 coding sequence is TGTGCCAGCAGCACGGGTCGGACCGGGGAGCTGTTTTTT. Amino acids: CASSTGRTGELFF. V and J are TRBV7-6 and TRBJ2-2, with no clear D. Per the germline V gene, CDR1 is SGHVS and CDR2 is FNYEAQ. This CDR3 is built from 13 residues. V lost 5 bases, J lost 5 bases, and 9 bases lay in between.

J is TRBJ2-3 and V is TRBV28; 8 positions agree with TRBD2. The CDR3 is 15 residues long. Trimming took 5 bases from V and 0 from J; bases not matched to a gene: 4. Per the germline V gene, CDR1 is MDHEN and CDR2 is SYDVKM. CDR3 DNA: TGTGCCAGCAGTCCACTAGCGGACAGCACAGATACGCAGTATTTT. Its translation is CASSPLADSTDTQYF.

This clonotype was counted only a few times. The chain carries TRBV30 and TRBJ1-6; tentative D call: TRBD1 (6 bases). The V end lost 2 bases, the J end lost 8 bases, and 16 bases lay between the germline ends. Per germline, CDR1 GTSNPN and CDR2 SVGIG (reference sequence). This CDR3 comprises 15 residues. The CDR3 loop reads CAWSPVGALYSPLHF. The CDR3 nucleotides are TGTGCCTGGAGTCCTGTGGGGGCGTTGTATTCACCCCTCCACTTT.

V and J are TRBV7-9 and TRBJ2-1; D is unclear. The length of the CDR3 is 16 residues. Germline CDR1 is SEHNR and CDR2 is FQNEAQ (reference sequence). The ends were cut back, 3 bases at V and 6 bases at J, with 18 bases in the middle. For the CDR3, the DNA is TGTGCCAGCAGCTTGGTACTGCCAGTAGCTAGCAATGAGCAGTTCTTC. Residues: CASSLVLPVASNEQFF.

V and J are TRBV5-1 and TRBJ2-1; D might be TRBD2 (5 bases). Germline loops: CDR1 SGHRS, CDR2 YFSETQ. The CDR3 totals 15 residues. The ends were cut back, 4 bases at V and 8 bases at J, with 19 bases in the middle. CDR3 bases: TGCGCCAGCAGCCTTGAGGGTGGTTCTGCATATGAGCAGTTCTTC. Translated, it gives CASSLEGGSAYEQFF.

The CDR3 nucleotides are TGTGCCACCAGCAGAGACAGGGGAGTGGGGGTTCTTGGCAATCAGCCCCAGCATTTT. It translates to CATSRDRGVGVLGNQPQHF. This sequence joins TRBV15 and TRBJ1-5; a possible D gene is TRBD1 (6 bases). V was pared by 0 bases and J by 2 bases, with 20 bases between. The CDR3 runs 19 residues. The V gene's germline CDR1 is LNHNV and CDR2 YYDKDF (reference sequence).

This clonotype was observed a handful of times. The V and J genes are TRBV20-1 and TRBJ1-1; D is possibly TRBD1 (6 bases). This CDR3 contains 12 residues. V lost 6 bases and J 6 bases, leaving 14 bases between the germline ends. Germline lookup yields CDR1 DFQATT and CDR2 SNEGSKA (reference sequence). CDR3 protein: CSATDRPAEAFF. In nucleotides, the CDR3 is TGCAGTGCCACCGACAGGCCCGCTGAAGCTTTCTTT.

The rearrangement joins TRBV5-1 to TRBJ1-6, with 8 bases identical to TRBD1. V gave up 7 bases and J gave up 9 bases; unmatched junction bases: 9. The germline gives CDR1 SGHRS, CDR2 YFSETQ. This CDR3 region has 14 residues. This chain's CDR3 is CASGPGTGISPLHF. CDR3 nucleotide sequence: TGCGCCAGCGGGCCCGGGACAGGTATTTCACCCCTCCACTTT.

This sequence joins TRBV7-3 and TRBJ1-2; tentative D call: TRBD1 (6 bases). Trimming stripped 4 bases from V and 2 bases from J, with 14 bases between. Germline-derived CDR1 and CDR2 are SGHTA and FQGTGA. The CDR3 is made up of 15 amino acids. The CDR3 loop is CASSSPGGQNYGYTF. CDR3 in DNA: TGTGCCAGCAGCTCCCCCGGGGGCCAGAACTATGGCTACACCTTC.

Concerning this clonotype itself: A read error may account for a junction end that differs from germline. The CDR3 region has the DNA TGCGCCAGCCTAAACGTAGACAGGGTGGTTAGTGGCTACACCTTC. Translation gives CASLNVDRVVSGYTF. V is TRBV7-9 and J is TRBJ1-2, with TRBD1 matching over 7 bases. This CDR3 is 15 amino acids long. Germline V gene sequence: CDR1 SEHNR, CDR2 FQNEAQ (reference sequence).